This T cell receptor beta chain originates from a study of cytomegalovirus exposure and HLA in healthy donors. The CDR3 extends over 14 amino acids. The V gene end was trimmed by 3 bases and the J gene end by 5 bases; junction bases not matched to a gene: 3. In germline, CDR1 is SGHAT, CDR2 FQNNGV. Both 60 Vbeta primers and 13 Jbeta primers went into the PCR. Using immunoSEQ multiplex PCR, the repertoire was profiled, and TCRdb retains in-frame clones only, with some absent. The sample has 100,000 or so clones; 70% to 80% are singletons. The chain carries TRBV11-2 and TRBJ1-4; the match to TRBD1 covers 7 bases. The clonotype comes from a man aged 25 to 40 in good health and CMV-seronegative. The sequencing input was PBMCs. As DNA, the CDR3 is TGTGCCAGCAGCTTCGGGACAGCGAATGAAAAACTGTTTTTT. It specifies CASSFGTANEKLFF. The full variable domain, with the rest looked up from reference TRBV11-2 and TRBJ1-4, is EAGVAQSPRYKIIEKRQSVAFWCNPISGHATLYWYQQILGQGPKLLIQFQNNGVVDDSQLPKDRFSAERLKGVDSTLKIQPAKLEDSAVYLCASSFGTANEKLFFGSGTQLSVL.